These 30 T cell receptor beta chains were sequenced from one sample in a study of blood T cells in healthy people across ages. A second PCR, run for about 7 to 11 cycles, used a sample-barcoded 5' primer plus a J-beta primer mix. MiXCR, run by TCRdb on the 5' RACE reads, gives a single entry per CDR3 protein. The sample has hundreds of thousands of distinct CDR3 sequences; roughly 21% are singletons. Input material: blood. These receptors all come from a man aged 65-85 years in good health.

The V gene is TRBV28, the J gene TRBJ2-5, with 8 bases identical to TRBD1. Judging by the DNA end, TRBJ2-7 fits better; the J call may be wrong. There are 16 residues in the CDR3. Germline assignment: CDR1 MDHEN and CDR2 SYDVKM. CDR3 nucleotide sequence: TGTGCCAGCAGGCGCGGGACAGGAAAGTTCTCCTACGAGCAGTACTTC. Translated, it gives CASRRGTGKFSYEQYF.

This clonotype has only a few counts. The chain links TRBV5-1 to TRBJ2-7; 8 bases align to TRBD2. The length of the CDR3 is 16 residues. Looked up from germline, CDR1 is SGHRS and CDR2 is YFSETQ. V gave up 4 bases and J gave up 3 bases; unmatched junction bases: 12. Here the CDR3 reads CASSRWGSGNDYEQYF. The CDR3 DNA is TGCGCCAGCAGCCGTTGGGGTAGCGGGAATGACTACGAGCAGTACTTC.

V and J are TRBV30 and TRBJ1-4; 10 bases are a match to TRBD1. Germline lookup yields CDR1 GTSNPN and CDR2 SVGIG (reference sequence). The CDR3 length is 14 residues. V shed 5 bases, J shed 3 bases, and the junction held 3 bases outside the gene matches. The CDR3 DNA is TGTGCCTGGGCGGGGACAGGGGCTAATGAAAAACTGTTTTTT. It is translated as CAWAGTGANEKLFF.

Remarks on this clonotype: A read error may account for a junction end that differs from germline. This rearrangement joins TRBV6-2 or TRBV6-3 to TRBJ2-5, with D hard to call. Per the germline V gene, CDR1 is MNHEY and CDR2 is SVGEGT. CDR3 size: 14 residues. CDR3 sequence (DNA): TGTGCCAGCAGTTACTCGAATGGCCAAAAGACCCAGTACTTC. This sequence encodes CASSYSNGQKTQYF.

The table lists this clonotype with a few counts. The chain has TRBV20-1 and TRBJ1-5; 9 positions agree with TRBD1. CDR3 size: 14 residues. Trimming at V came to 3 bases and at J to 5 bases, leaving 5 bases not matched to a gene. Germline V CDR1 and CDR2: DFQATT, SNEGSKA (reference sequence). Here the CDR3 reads CSARSDRGDQPQHF. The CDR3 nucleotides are TGCAGTGCTAGGTCCGACAGGGGGGATCAGCCCCAGCATTTT.

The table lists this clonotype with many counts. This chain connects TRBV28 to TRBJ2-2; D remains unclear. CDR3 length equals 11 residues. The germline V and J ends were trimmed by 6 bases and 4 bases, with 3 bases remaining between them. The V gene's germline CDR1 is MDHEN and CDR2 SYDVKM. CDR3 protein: CASRLTGELFF. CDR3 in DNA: TGTGCCAGCAGACTCACCGGGGAGCTGTTTTTT.

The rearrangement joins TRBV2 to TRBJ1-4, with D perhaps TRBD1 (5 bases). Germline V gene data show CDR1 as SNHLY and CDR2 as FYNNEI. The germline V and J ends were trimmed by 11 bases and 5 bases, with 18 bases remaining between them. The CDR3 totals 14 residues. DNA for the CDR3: TGTGCCCCCGGGGGGGGAAGGATGAATGAAAAACTGTTTTTT. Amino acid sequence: CAPGGGRMNEKLFF.

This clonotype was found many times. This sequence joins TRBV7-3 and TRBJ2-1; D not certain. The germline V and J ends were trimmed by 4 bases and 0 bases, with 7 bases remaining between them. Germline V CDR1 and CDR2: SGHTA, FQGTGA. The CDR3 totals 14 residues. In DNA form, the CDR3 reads TGTGCCAGCAGCTCAAGGGTCTCCTACAATGAGCAGTTCTTC. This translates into CASSSRVSYNEQFF.

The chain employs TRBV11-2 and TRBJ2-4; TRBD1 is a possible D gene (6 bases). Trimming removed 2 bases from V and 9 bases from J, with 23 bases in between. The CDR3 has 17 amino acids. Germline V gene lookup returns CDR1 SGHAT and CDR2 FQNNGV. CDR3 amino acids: CASSLLVAGTLPAIQYF. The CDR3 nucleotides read TGTGCCAGCAGCTTACTTGTAGCCGGGACACTGCCTGCCATTCAGTACTTC.

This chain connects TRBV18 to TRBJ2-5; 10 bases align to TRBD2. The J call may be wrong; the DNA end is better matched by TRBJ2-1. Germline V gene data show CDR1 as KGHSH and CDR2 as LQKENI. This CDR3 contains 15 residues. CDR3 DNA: TGTGCCAGCTCACGGGCTAGCGGGAGTACGAATGAGCAGTTCTTC. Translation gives CASSRASGSTNEQFF.

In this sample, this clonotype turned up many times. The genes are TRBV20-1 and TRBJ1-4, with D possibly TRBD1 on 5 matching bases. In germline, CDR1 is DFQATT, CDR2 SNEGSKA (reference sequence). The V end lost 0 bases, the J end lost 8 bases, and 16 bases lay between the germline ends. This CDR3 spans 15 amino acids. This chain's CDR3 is CSARDTDSRGEKLFF. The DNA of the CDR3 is TGCAGTGCTAGAGATACCGACAGCCGTGGCGAAAAACTGTTTTTT.

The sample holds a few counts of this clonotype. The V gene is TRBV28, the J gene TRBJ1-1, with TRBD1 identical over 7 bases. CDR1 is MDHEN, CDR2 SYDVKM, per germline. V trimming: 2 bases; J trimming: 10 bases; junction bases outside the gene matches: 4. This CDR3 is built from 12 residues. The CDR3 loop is CASSLTTGVAFF. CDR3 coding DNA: TGTGCCAGCAGTTTAACCACAGGGGTAGCTTTCTTT.

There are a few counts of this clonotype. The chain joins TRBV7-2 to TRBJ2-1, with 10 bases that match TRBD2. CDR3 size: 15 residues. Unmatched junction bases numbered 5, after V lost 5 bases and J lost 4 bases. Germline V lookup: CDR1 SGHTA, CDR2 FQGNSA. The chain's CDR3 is CASSLLAGLYNEQFF. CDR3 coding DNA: TGTGCCAGCAGCCTACTAGCGGGACTATACAATGAGCAGTTCTTC.

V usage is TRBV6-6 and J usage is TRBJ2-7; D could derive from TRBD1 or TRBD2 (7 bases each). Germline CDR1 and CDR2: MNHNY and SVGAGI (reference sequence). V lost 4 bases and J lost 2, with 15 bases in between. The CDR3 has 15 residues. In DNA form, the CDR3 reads TGTGCCAGCAGTTCCCAGGGGGGACTACCCTACGAGCAGTACTTC. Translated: CASSSQGGLPYEQYF.

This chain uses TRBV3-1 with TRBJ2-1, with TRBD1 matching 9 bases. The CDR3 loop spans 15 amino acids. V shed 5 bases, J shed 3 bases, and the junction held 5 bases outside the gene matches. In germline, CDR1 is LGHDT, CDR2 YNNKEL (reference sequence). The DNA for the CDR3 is TGTGCCAGCAGCGAGGACAGGGGCCGCTACAATGAGCAGTTCTTC. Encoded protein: CASSEDRGRYNEQFF.

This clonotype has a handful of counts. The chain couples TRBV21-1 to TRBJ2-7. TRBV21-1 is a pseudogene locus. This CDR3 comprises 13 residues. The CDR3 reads CASPRGSCCEQYF. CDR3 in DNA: TGTGCCAGCCCGCGCGGGAGCTGTTGCGAGCAGTACTTC.

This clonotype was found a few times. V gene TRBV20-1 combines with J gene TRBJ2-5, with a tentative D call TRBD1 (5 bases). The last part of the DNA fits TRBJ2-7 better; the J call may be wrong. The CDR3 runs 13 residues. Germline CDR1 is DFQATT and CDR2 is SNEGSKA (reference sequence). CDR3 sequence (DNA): TGCAGTGCTAGAGTCGGCAGGGTTGGCGAGCAGTACTTC. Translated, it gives CSARVGRVGEQYF.

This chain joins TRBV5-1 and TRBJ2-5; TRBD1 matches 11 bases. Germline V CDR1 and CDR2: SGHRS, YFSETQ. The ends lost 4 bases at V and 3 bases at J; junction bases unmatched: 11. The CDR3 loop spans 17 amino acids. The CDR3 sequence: CASSPGTGGRMEETQYF. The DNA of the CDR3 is TGCGCCAGCAGCCCCGGGACAGGGGGGAGAATGGAAGAGACCCAGTACTTC.

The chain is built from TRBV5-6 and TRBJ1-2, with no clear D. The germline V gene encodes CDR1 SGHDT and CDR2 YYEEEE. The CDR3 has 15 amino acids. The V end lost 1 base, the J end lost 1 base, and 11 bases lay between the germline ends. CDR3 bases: TGTGCCAGCAGCTTGTGGACCGACCTTAACTATGGCTACACCTTC. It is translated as CASSLWTDLNYGYTF.

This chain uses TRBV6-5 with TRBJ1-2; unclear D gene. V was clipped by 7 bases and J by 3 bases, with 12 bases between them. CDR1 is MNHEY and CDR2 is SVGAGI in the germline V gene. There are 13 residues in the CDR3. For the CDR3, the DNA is TGTGCCAGCAAGATGGGCAGCTACTATGGCTACACCTTC. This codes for CASKMGSYYGYTF.

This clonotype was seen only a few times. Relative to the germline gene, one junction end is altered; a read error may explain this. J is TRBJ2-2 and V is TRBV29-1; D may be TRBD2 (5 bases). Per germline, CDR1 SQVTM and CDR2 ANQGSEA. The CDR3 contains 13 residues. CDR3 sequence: CSADRSNTGEQFF. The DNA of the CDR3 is TGCAGCGCCGACCGATCCAACACCGGGGAGCAGTTTTTT.

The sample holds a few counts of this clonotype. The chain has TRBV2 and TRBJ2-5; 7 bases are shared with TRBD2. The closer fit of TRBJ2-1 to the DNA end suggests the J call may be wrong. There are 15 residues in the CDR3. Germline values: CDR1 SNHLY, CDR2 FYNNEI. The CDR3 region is CASSEPSSGPLKQFF. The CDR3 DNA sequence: TGTGCCAGCAGTGAACCGTCTAGCGGACCTCTCAAGCAGTTCTTC.

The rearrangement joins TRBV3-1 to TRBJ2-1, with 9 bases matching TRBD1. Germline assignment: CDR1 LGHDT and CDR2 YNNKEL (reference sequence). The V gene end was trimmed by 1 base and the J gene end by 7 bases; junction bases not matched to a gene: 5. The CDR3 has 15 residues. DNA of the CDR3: TGTGCCAGCAGCCAAGGAGGACAGGGGAGGAATGAGCAGTTCTTC. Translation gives CASSQGGQGRNEQFF.

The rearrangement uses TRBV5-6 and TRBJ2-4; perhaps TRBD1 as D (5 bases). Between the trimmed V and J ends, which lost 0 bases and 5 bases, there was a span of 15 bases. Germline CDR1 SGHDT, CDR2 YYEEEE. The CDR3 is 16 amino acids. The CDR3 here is CASSLGAGRPQNIQYF. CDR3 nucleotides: TGTGCCAGCAGCTTGGGGGCAGGGCGGCCTCAAAACATTCAGTACTTC.

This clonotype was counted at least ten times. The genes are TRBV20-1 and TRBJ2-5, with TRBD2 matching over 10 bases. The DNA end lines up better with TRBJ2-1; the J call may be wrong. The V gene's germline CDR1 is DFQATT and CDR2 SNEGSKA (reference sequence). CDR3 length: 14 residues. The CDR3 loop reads CSASLAKLAGEQFF. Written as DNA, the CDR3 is TGCAGTGCTAGCCTCGCAAAACTAGCGGGAGAGCAGTTCTTC.

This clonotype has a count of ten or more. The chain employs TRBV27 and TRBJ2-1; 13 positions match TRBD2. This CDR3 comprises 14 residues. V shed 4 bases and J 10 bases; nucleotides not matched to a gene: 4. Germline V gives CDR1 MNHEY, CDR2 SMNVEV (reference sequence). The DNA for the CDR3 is TGTGCCAGCAGTTCCAAGACTAGCGGGGGGGAGCAGTTCTTC. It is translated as CASSSKTSGGEQFF.

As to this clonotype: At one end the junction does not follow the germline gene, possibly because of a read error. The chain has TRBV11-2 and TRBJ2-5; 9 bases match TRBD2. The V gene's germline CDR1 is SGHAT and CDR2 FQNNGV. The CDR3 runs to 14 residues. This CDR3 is CASSLDRGSGSKFF. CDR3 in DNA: TGTGCCAGCAGCTTAGATCGGGGTAGCGGGAGTAAGTTCTTC.

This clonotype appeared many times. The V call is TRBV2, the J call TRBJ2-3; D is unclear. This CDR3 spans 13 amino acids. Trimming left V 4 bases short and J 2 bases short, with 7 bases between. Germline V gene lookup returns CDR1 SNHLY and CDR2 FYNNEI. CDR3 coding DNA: TGTGCCAGCAGTGTGCTAAACACAGATACGCAGTATTTT. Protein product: CASSVLNTDTQYF.

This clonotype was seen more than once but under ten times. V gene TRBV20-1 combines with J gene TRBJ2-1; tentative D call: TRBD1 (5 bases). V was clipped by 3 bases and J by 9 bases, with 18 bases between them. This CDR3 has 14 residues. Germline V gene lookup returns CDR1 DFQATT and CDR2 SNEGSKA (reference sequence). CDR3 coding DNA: TGCAGTGCTAGTGACGCTCGGAGAAGGGGTGAGCAGTTCTTC. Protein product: CSASDARRRGEQFF.

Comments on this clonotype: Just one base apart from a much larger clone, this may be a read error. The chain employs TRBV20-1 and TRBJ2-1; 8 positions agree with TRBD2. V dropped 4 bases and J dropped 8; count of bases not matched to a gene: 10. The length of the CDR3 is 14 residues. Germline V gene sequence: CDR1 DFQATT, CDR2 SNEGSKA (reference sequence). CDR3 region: CSATLTGGGHEQFF. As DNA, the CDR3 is TGCAGTGCTACCCTAACGGGAGGGGGGCATGAGCAGTTCTTC.